This T cell receptor (beta chain) was retrieved from a study of blood T cell repertoires in COVID-19. For the study at large: The analysed material was cDNA or gDNA that came from T cells, B-cell-depleted T cells, or PBMCs.

Comments on this clone: Within the sample, other DNA sequences also encode this same CDR3.

A Seattle source enrolled patients during active infection and followed them longitudinally. TCRdb's table, derived via immunoSEQ multiplex PCR, lists solely in-frame clones and lacks some. The sample has some 300,000 clones; just under 90% are singletons. Germline V gives CDR1 SNHLY, CDR2 FYNNEI. Trimming cost V 5 bases and J 2 bases; bases outside gene matches: 2. There are 13 residues in the CDR3. What was sequenced was peripheral blood. The TCR comes from a woman aged 25 to 39 with COVID-19, enrolled during active disease. The V call is TRBV2, the J call TRBJ2-5, with 7 bases identical to TRBD1. The CDR3 sequence is CASSRDSQETQYF. The DNA of the CDR3 is TGTGCCAGCAGTCGGGACAGTCAAGAGACCCAGTACTTC.